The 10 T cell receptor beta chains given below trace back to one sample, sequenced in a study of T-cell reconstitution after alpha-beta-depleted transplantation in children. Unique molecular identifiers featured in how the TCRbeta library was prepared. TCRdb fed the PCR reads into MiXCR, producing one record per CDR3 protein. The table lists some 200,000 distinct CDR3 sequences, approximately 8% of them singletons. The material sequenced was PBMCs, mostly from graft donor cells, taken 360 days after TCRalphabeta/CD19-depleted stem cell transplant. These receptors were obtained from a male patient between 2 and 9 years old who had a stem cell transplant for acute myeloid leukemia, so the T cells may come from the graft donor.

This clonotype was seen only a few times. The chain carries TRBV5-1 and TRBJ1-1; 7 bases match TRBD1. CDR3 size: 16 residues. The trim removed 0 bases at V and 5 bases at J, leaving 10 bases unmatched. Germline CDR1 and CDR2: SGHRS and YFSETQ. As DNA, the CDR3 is TGCGCCAGCAGCTTGGCGGACGCTACAGGGGAAACTGAAGCTTTCTTT. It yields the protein CASSLADATGETEAFF. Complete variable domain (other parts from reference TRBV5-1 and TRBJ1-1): KAGVTQTPRYLIKTRGQQVTLSCSPISGHRSVSWYQQTPGQGLQFLFEYFSETQRNKGNFPGRFSGRQFSNSRSEMNVSTLELGDSALYLCASSLADATGETEAFFGQGTRLTVV.

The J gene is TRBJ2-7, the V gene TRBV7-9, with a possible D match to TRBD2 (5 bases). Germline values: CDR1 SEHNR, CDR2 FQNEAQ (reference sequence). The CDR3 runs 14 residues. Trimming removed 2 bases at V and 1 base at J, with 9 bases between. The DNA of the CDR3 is TGTGCCAGCAGCTTACGGACTGCTTCCTACGAGCAGTACTTC. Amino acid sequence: CASSLRTASYEQYF.

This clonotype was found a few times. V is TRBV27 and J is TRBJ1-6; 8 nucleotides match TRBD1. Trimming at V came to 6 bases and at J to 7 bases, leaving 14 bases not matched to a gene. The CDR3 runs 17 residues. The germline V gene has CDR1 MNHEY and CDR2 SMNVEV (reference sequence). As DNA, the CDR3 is TGTGCCAGCAGACCGCTTTACGGGACAGGCCCGAATTCACCCCTCCACTTT. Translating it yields CASRPLYGTGPNSPLHF.

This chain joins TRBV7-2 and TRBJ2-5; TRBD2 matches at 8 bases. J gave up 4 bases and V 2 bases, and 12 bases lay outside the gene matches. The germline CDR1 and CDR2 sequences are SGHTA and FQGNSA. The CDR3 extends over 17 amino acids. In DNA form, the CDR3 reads TGTGCCAGCAGCTTAACTCCTCAGCTAGCGGGTACAGAGACCCAGTACTTC. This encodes CASSLTPQLAGTETQYF.

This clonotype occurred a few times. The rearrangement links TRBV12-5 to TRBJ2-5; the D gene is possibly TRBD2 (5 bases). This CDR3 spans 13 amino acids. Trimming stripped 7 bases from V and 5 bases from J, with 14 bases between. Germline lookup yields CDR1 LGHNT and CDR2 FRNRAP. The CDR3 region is CASATPPGETQYF. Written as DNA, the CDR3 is TGTGCTAGTGCTACACCTCCGGGGGAGACCCAGTACTTC.

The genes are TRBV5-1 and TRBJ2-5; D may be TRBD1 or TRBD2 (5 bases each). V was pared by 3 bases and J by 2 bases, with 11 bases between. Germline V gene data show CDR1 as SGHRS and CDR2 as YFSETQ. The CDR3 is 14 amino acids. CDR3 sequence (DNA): TGCGCCAGCAGCTATGGGGACGGACAAGAGACCCAGTACTTC. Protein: CASSYGDGQETQYF.

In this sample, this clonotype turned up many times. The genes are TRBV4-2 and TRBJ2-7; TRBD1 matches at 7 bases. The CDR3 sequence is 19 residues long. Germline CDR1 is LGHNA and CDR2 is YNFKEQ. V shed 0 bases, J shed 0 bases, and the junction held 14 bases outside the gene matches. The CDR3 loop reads CASSQDDRLTGISSYEQYF. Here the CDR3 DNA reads TGTGCCAGCAGCCAAGATGATCGGCTGACAGGGATTAGCTCCTACGAGCAGTACTTC.

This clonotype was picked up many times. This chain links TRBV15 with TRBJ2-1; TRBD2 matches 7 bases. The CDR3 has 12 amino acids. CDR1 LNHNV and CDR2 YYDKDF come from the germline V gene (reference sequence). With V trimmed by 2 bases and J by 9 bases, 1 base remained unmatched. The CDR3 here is CATSRLAGEQFF. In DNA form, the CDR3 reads TGTGCCACCAGCAGATTAGCGGGTGAGCAGTTCTTC. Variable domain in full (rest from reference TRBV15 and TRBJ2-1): DAMVIQNPRYQVTQFGKPVTLSCSQTLNHNVMYWYQQKSSQAPKLLFHYYDKDFNNEADTPDNFQSRRPNTSFCFLDIRSPGLGDTAMYLCATSRLAGEQFFGPGTRLTVL.

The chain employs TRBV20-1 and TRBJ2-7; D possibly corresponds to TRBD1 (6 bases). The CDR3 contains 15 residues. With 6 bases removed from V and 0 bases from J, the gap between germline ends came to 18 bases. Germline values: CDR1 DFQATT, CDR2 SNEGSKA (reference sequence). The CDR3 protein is CSALPSGTPSYEQYF. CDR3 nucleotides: TGCAGTGCGCTACCTTCCGGGACACCCTCCTACGAGCAGTACTTC.

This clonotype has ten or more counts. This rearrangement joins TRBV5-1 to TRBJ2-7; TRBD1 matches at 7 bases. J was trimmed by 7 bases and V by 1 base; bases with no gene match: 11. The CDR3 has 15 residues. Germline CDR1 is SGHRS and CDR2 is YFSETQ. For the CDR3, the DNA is TGCGCCAGCAGCTTGCTCACAGGGGATAGGAGGGAGCAGTACTTC. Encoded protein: CASSLLTGDRREQYF.